One and the same sample provided the 15 T cell receptor beta chains below, sequenced in a study of T-cell reconstitution after alpha-beta-depleted transplantation in children. Preparing the TCRbeta library involved the use of unique molecular identifiers. TCRdb used MiXCR to reprocess the PCR reads, holding one entry per CDR3 protein. The sample has 700,000 to 950,000 distinct CDR3 sequences, less than 20% seen once. The source material was PBMCs, mostly from graft donor cells, sampled 360 days after TCRalphabeta/CD19-depleted stem cell transplant. The receptors here all came from a male patient between 5 and 17 years old who had a stem cell transplant for acute lymphoblastic leukemia, so the T cells may come from the graft donor.

In this sample, this clonotype turned up a few times. J is TRBJ2-7 and V is TRBV2; D gene uncertain. The germline gives CDR1 SNHLY, CDR2 FYNNEI. Deletions cut 4 bases from V and 0 bases from J, with 10 bases between. The CDR3 has 14 amino acids. CDR3 protein: CASSGRISSYEQYF. The CDR3 DNA reads as TGTGCCAGCAGTGGAAGAATTAGCTCCTACGAGCAGTACTTC. Filled out from reference TRBV2 and TRBJ2-7, the complete variable domain reads EPEVTQTPSHQVTQMGQEVILRCVPISNHLYFYWYRQILGQKVEFLVSFYNNEISEKSEIFDDQFSVERPDGSNFTLKIRSTKLEDSAMYFCASSGRISSYEQYFGPGTRLTVT.

Here the CDR3 DNA reads TGTGCCAGCAGCCAAGACCCAAGGGAAGCGGGAGGCTACGAGCAGTACTTC. Protein product: CASSQDPREAGGYEQYF. The J gene is TRBJ2-7, the V gene TRBV3-1; TRBD2 matches 9 bases. V gave up 0 bases and J gave up 3 bases; unmatched junction bases: 9. The CDR3 loop spans 17 amino acids. The germline V gene encodes CDR1 LGHDT and CDR2 YNNKEL (reference sequence).

This chain's CDR3 is CASSPSFGEPGEQYF. CDR3 DNA sequence: TGTGCCAGCAGCCCATCCTTCGGGGAGCCAGGAGAGCAGTACTTC. The chain carries TRBV3-1 and TRBJ2-7, with a tentative D call TRBD2 (5 bases). CDR1 and CDR2 from the germline V gene are LGHDT and YNNKEL (reference sequence). Trimming took 4 bases from V and 7 from J, leaving 20 bases between them. The CDR3 spans 15 residues.

V usage is TRBV19 and J usage is TRBJ1-1, with D hard to call. With 6 bases removed from V and 0 bases from J, the gap between germline ends came to 17 bases. CDR1 and CDR2 (germline): LNHDA, SQIVND (reference sequence). The CDR3 is made up of 16 amino acids. The CDR3 is CASSFDARPMNTEAFF. The DNA for the CDR3 is TGTGCCAGTAGCTTCGATGCCCGGCCCATGAACACTGAAGCTTTCTTT. The full variable domain, with the rest looked up from reference TRBV19 and TRBJ1-1, is DGGITQSPKYLFRKEGQNVTLSCEQNLNHDAMYWYRQDPGQGLRLIYYSQIVNDFQKGDIAEGYSVSREKKESFPLTVTSAQKNPTAFYLCASSFDARPMNTEAFFGQGTRLTVV.

The gene calls are TRBV7-9 and TRBJ2-7; 8 bases map to TRBD2. The CDR3 extends over 15 amino acids. Germline assignment: CDR1 SEHNR and CDR2 FQNEAQ (reference sequence). J was trimmed by 5 bases and V by 5 bases; bases with no gene match: 11. The CDR3 loop reads CASSIGSGSGDEQYF. CDR3 nucleotides: TGTGCCAGCAGCATAGGGAGCGGGAGTGGCGACGAGCAGTACTTC.

This clonotype was detected a few times. This chain connects TRBV5-6 to TRBJ2-1, with 10 bases matching TRBD1. Trimming removed 5 bases from V and 10 bases from J; junction bases left unmatched: 12. This CDR3 has 15 amino acids. The germline V gene encodes CDR1 SGHDT and CDR2 YYEEEE. The CDR3 sequence is CASRWSGTGDREQFF. CDR3 DNA sequence: TGTGCCAGCAGATGGTCCGGGACAGGGGATCGCGAGCAGTTCTTC.

The chain uses TRBV6-2 or TRBV6-3 and TRBJ2-2; TRBD2 might be the D (6 bases). This CDR3 contains 21 residues. Per the germline V gene, CDR1 is MNHEY and CDR2 is SVGEGT. Between the trimmed V and J ends, which lost 7 bases and 0 bases, there was a span of 30 bases. For the CDR3, the DNA is TGTGCCAGCACTCCTATCCTCGGAGGGCAGGGCTATTTCGCGAACACCGGGGAGCTGTTTTTT. It translates to CASTPILGGQGYFANTGELFF.

The rearrangement uses TRBV7-2 and TRBJ2-5, with a tentative D call TRBD2 (5 bases). Germline CDR1 SGHTA, CDR2 FQGNSA. Trimming removed 1 base at V and 2 bases at J, with 11 bases between. The CDR3 sequence is 15 residues long. Here the CDR3 DNA reads TGTGCCAGCAGCTTAGGAGGGTCCAGTCAAGAGACCCAGTACTTC. It encodes CASSLGGSSQETQYF.

The chain joins TRBV28 to TRBJ1-5; maybe TRBD1 (5 bases). In germline, CDR1 is MDHEN, CDR2 SYDVKM. Trimming cost V 3 bases and J 6 bases, with 12 bases left between them. The CDR3 runs to 14 residues. CDR3 residues: CASSFPAGSQPQHF. In DNA form, the CDR3 reads TGTGCCAGCAGTTTCCCGGCAGGGAGTCAGCCCCAGCATTTT.

This rearrangement joins TRBV12-3 or TRBV12-4 to TRBJ1-5, with D possibly TRBD1 on 5 matching bases. The CDR3 loop spans 15 amino acids. Trimming took 7 bases from V and 6 from J, leaving 19 bases between them. This CDR3 reads CASTSQGRLGQPQHF. CDR3 nucleotide sequence: TGTGCCAGCACCTCCCAGGGACGTTTGGGTCAGCCCCAGCATTTT.

This rearrangement joins TRBV2 to TRBJ1-2; D gene uncertain. The CDR3 contains 13 residues. V shed 2 bases and J shed 2 bases, with 6 bases lying between them. In germline, CDR1 is SNHLY, CDR2 FYNNEI. CDR3 in DNA: TGTGCCAGCAGTGAATGGGAGAACTATGGCTACACCTTC. Translation: CASSEWENYGYTF.

The rearrangement joins TRBV5-1 to TRBJ1-2; 8 bases are shared with TRBD1. The CDR3 totals 14 residues. Losses at the gene ends were 2 bases for V and 7 bases for J; bases not matched to a gene: 7. The germline V gene has CDR1 SGHRS and CDR2 YFSETQ. CDR3 sequence reads: CASSFDRGWSGYTF. The CDR3 DNA reads TGCGCCAGCAGCTTTGACAGGGGATGGAGTGGCTACACCTTC.

This clonotype turned up a few times. V gene TRBV6-5 combines with J gene TRBJ2-1; no reliable D call. The V end lost 6 bases, the J end lost 0 bases, and 12 bases lay between the germline ends. Germline lookup yields CDR1 MNHEY and CDR2 SVGAGI. This CDR3 comprises 15 residues. The DNA of the CDR3 is TGTGCCAGCAGCTATACTCCAAGCTCCTACAATGAGCAGTTCTTC. It translates to CASSYTPSSYNEQFF.

In its sample, this clonotype was seen a few times. The rearrangement joins TRBV20-1 to TRBJ2-1; D assignment may be TRBD1 or TRBD2 (5 bases each). The germline V gene encodes CDR1 DFQATT and CDR2 SNEGSKA (reference sequence). This CDR3 region has 15 residues. The V end was cut by 0 bases, the J end by 7 bases, with 16 bases between. Here the CDR3 DNA reads TGCAGTGCTAGAGATTTCCGGGGCCAGAGGAATGAGCAGTTCTTC. Its protein product is CSARDFRGQRNEQFF.

This rearrangement joins TRBV6-1 to TRBJ2-4; D is perhaps TRBD1 or TRBD2 (6 bases each). The ends were cut back, 9 bases at V and 0 bases at J, with 21 bases in the middle. This CDR3 has 17 amino acids. CDR1 and CDR2 from the germline V gene are MNHNS and SASEGT. For the CDR3, the DNA is TGTGCCAGGACAACTCAGGGGAGGAGGCTAGCCAAAAACATTCAGTACTTC. Amino acid sequence: CARTTQGRRLAKNIQYF.